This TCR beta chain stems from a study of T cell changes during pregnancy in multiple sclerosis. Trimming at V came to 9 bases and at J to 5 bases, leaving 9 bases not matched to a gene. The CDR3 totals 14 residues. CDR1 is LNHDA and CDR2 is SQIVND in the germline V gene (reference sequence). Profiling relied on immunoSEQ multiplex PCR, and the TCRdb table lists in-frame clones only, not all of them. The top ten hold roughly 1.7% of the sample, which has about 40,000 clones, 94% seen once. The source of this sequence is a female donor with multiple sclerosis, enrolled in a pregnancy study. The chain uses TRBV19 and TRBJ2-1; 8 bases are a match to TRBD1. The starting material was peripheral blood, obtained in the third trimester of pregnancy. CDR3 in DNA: TGTGCCAGCCGGGACAGGAGGAGGGACAATGAGCAGTTCTTC. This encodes CASRDRRRDNEQFF.